This record covers a single TCR beta chain. What it binds is unknown. The data were taken from a study of T cell clonotyping in hematopoietic cell transplantation. Study information: Cytoreduction preceded collection of pretransplant recipient samples.

General study points: Broader posttransplant TCR repertoire diversity was predicted by graft donor and pretransplant recipient Inverse Simpson Index values.

CDR1 and CDR2 from the germline V gene are WSHSY and SAAADI. The CDR3 is 13 amino acids. The germline V and J ends were trimmed by 8 bases and 4 bases, with 14 bases remaining between them. Repertoires were generated with immunoSEQ multiplex PCR, while TCRdb's copy carries only in-frame clones and drops some. The data contain 25,000 to 35,000 clones, more than 85% of them singletons. Time point described: recipient sample about 28 days before transplant, after cytoreduction. This material consisted of peripheral blood mononuclear cells, taken before stem cell transplant. This receptor was taken from a man aged 50 or older with acute myeloid leukemia. Some clones in this sample may be carry-over from other donors' samples. The J gene is TRBJ1-2, the V gene TRBV10-2; D unclear. The CDR3, as DNA: TGCGCCAGCGGAGGTCCGCTAGGCTATGGCTACACCTTC. Encoded protein: CASGGPLGYGYTF.